One and the same sample provided the 29 T cell receptor beta chains below, sequenced in a study of shared clonotypes between healthy human individuals. Sequencing was performed with immunoSEQ multiplex PCR; in TCRdb, only in-frame clones are kept and a portion is missing. The data contain approximately 500,000 clones, roughly 78% of them seen just once; the ten biggest clones take up 13%. The sample comprised PBMCs. Receptors originate from a woman between 35 and 50 years old in good health. Some clones in this sample may be carry-over from other donors' samples.

The chain uses TRBV13 and TRBJ2-5; possibly TRBD2 for D (6 bases). There are 16 residues in the CDR3. Germline V gene sequence: CDR1 PRHDT, CDR2 FYEKMQ (reference sequence). Trimming pared 5 bases from V and 1 base from J, leaving 17 bases between. The CDR3 loop reads CASSPREEGAQETQYF. Here the CDR3 DNA reads TGTGCCAGCAGCCCCCGAGAGGAGGGCGCCCAAGAGACCCAGTACTTC.

This clone has just one count. The chain uses TRBV12-5 and TRBJ2-3; D unresolved. V lost 1 base, J lost 6 bases, and 8 bases lay in between. The CDR3 is made up of 13 amino acids. Germline CDR1 reads LGHNT; CDR2 reads FRNRAP. The CDR3: CASGLAGSDTQYF. As DNA, the CDR3 is TGTGCTAGTGGTTTGGCCGGGTCGGATACGCAGTATTTT.

This chain connects TRBV7-9 to TRBJ2-4, with 8 bases matching TRBD2. Germline CDR1 reads SEHNR; CDR2 reads FQNEAQ (reference sequence). V dropped 3 bases and J dropped 8; count of bases not matched to a gene: 6. The CDR3 spans 14 residues. CDR3 sequence (DNA): TGTGCCAGCAGCTTCGAGCGGGAGAGAGACATTCAGTACTTC. Encoded protein: CASSFERERDIQYF.

This sequence joins TRBV7-2 and TRBJ1-2; tentatively, D is TRBD1 (5 bases). Trimming took 5 bases from V and 2 from J, leaving 12 bases between them. Germline CDR1 and CDR2: SGHTA and FQGNSA. This CDR3 has 14 residues. In DNA, the CDR3 is TGTGCCAGCAGCCCGGAGGGGAACAACTATGGCTACACCTTC. Protein product: CASSPEGNNYGYTF.

The J gene is TRBJ2-1, the V gene TRBV19, with TRBD2 identical over 9 bases. The V segment lost 3 bases and the J segment 7 bases; nucleotides outside the gene matches: 10. The CDR3 covers 16 residues. Germline V gene lookup returns CDR1 LNHDA and CDR2 SQIVND (reference sequence). The CDR3 loop reads CASSMGAGGPRNEQFF. CDR3 in DNA: TGTGCCAGTAGTATGGGTGCGGGAGGGCCTCGGAATGAGCAGTTCTTC.

This clone was found a few times. The chain links TRBV5-8 to TRBJ2-5, with 8 bases aligning to TRBD1. V shed 7 bases, J shed 6 bases, and the junction held 8 bases outside the gene matches. The CDR3 consists of 13 residues. CDR1 and CDR2 from the germline V gene are SGHTS and YDEGEE. CDR3 in DNA: TGTGCCAGCCTTAACAGGGGGAGACAGACCCAGTACTTC. Its translation: CASLNRGRQTQYF.

The chain uses TRBV28 and TRBJ1-4; D call uncertain. From germline, CDR1 is MDHEN and CDR2 SYDVKM. The CDR3 has 17 amino acids. V was clipped by 2 bases and J by 0 bases, with 13 bases between them. The CDR3 loop is CASSLHQINSTNEKLFF. The CDR3 DNA follows: TGTGCCAGCAGTTTACACCAAATTAACTCAACTAATGAAAAACTGTTTTTT.

About this clone: The same CDR3 can be traced to other DNA sequences in this sample. CDR3 nucleotides: TGTGCCAGCAGCTTAGGGCTAGCGGCCTACGAGCAGTACTTC. It yields the protein CASSLGLAAYEQYF. The chain employs TRBV7-2 and TRBJ2-7; the match to TRBD2 covers 7 bases. Per germline, CDR1 SGHTA and CDR2 FQGNSA. V dropped 1 base and J dropped 2; count of bases not matched to a gene: 2. The CDR3 contains 14 residues.

In regard to this clone: Other nucleotide sequences in the sample specify the same CDR3. J is TRBJ2-3 and V is TRBV7-3; D unclear. The germline V gene has CDR1 SGHTA and CDR2 FQGTGA. The length of the CDR3 is 13 residues. The V gene lost 0 bases and the J gene lost 2 bases, with 3 bases spanning the gap. This CDR3 is CASSLTPTDTQYF. The CDR3 coding sequence is TGTGCCAGCAGCTTAACCCCCACAGATACGCAGTATTTT.

The chain recombines TRBV7-2 with TRBJ2-5; D might be TRBD1 (5 bases). V lost 5 bases and J lost 6, with 16 bases in between. The CDR3 contains 14 residues. Germline CDR1 and CDR2: SGHTA and FQGNSA. Here the CDR3 reads CASSPDTSGQTQYF. CDR3 coding DNA: TGTGCCAGCAGCCCGGACACCTCCGGGCAGACCCAGTACTTC.

With regard to this clone: The junction shows a germline mismatch at one end, possibly a read error. The V call is TRBV28, the J call TRBJ1-2; no clear D gene. There are 11 residues in the CDR3. In germline, CDR1 is MDHEN, CDR2 SYDVKM. CDR3: CASSFERFRHF. CDR3 coding DNA: TGTGCCAGCAGTTTCGAGAGATTCCGCCACTTC.

A few counts support this clone. The sample carries other DNA sequences with the same CDR3. This rearrangement joins TRBV29-1 to TRBJ1-1; 9 bases fit TRBD1. J gave up 5 bases and V 5 bases, and 12 bases lay outside the gene matches. The CDR3 runs 15 residues. Germline V CDR1 and CDR2: SQVTM, ANQGSEA. The chain's CDR3 is CSVQAQRTGETEAFF. In DNA, the CDR3 is TGCAGCGTTCAGGCTCAAAGGACAGGGGAAACTGAAGCTTTCTTT.

The rearrangement joins TRBV11-2 to TRBJ2-6; D call uncertain. Trimming removed 0 bases from V and 13 bases from J, with 16 bases in between. Germline CDR1 and CDR2: SGHAT and FQNNGV. The CDR3 loop spans 15 amino acids. CDR3 amino acids: CASSLDRPISGVLTF. CDR3 nucleotides: TGTGCCAGCAGCTTAGACAGGCCGATCAGTGGGGTCCTGACTTTC.

V gene TRBV30 combines with J gene TRBJ2-5; 11 nucleotides align to TRBD1. The tail of the sequence fits TRBJ2-7 better, so the J call may be wrong. This CDR3 is 16 amino acids long. Germline-derived CDR1 and CDR2 are GTSNPN and SVGIG (reference sequence). CDR3 nucleotides: TGTGCCTGGAGTGGGACAGGGGGCTTCGGGTCCTACGAGCAGTACTTC. Its translation: CAWSGTGGFGSYEQYF.

On this clone itself: Other nucleotide sequences in the sample specify the same CDR3. V usage is TRBV27 and J usage is TRBJ1-2; 12 nucleotides line up with TRBD1. From germline, CDR1 is MNHEY and CDR2 SMNVEV (reference sequence). The CDR3 is 13 residues long. With 5 bases clipped from V and 7 bases from J, the junction kept 2 bases outside the gene matches. CDR3 sequence (DNA): TGTGCCAGCAGTCCGGGACAGGGGGCTGGCTACACCTTC. It translates to CASSPGQGAGYTF.

The chain couples TRBV5-1 to TRBJ1-1; TRBD1 might be the D (5 bases). The CDR3 contains 13 residues. V was pared by 2 bases and J by 1 base, with 6 bases between. Germline lookup yields CDR1 SGHRS and CDR2 YFSETQ. CDR3 amino acids: CASSFRENTEAFF. CDR3 nucleotide sequence: TGCGCCAGCAGCTTCAGGGAGAACACTGAAGCTTTCTTT. Complete variable domain (other parts from reference TRBV5-1 and TRBJ1-1): KAGVTQTPRYLIKTRGQQVTLSCSPISGHRSVSWYQQTPGQGLQFLFEYFSETQRNKGNFPGRFSGRQFSNSRSEMNVSTLELGDSALYLCASSFRENTEAFFGQGTRLTVV.

The sample holds many counts of this clone. The chain employs TRBV25-1 and TRBJ2-4; weak D call: TRBD1 (6 bases). The germline gives CDR1 MGHDK, CDR2 SYGVNS. CDR3 length equals 13 residues. Trimming left V 5 bases short and J 8 bases short, with 13 bases between. CDR3 sequence: CASSPTGLDIQYF. The CDR3 coding sequence is TGTGCCAGCAGTCCCACAGGGTTGGACATTCAGTACTTC.

As concerns this clone: Given a far larger clone just one base away, this is likely a sequencing read error. In the same sample, other DNA sequences code for this CDR3. This chain uses TRBV5-4 with TRBJ2-1; D uncertain. The germline V and J ends were trimmed by 3 bases and 2 bases, with 0 bases remaining between them. The CDR3 contains 11 residues. CDR1 is SGHNT, CDR2 YYREEE, per germline (reference sequence). In DNA, the CDR3 is TGTGCCAGCAGCTCCTACAATGAGCAGTTCTTC. It yields the protein CASSSYNEQFF. Full variable domain (rest looked up from reference TRBV5-4 and TRBJ2-1): ETGVTQSPTHLIKTRGQQVTLRCSSQSGHNTVSWYQQALGQGPQFIFQYYREEENGRGNFPPRFSGLQFPNYSSELNVNALELDDSALYLCASSSYNEQFFGPGTRLTVL.

The V gene is TRBV28, the J gene TRBJ1-3; D call uncertain. V was clipped by 3 bases and J by 2 bases, with 5 bases between them. Per germline, CDR1 MDHEN and CDR2 SYDVKM. There are 13 residues in the CDR3. In nucleotides, the CDR3 is TGTGCCAGCAGTTTCAGTACTGGAAACACCATATATTTT. Translated, it gives CASSFSTGNTIYF. Full variable domain (missing parts from reference TRBV28 and TRBJ1-3): DVKVTQSSRYLVKRTGEKVFLECVQDMDHENMFWYRQDPGLGLRLIYFSYDVKMKEKGDIPEGYSVSREKKERFSLILESASTNQTSMYLCASSFSTGNTIYFGEGSWLTVV.

This chain links TRBV7-8 with TRBJ2-1, with 8 positions matching TRBD1. The V and J ends lost 4 bases and 6 bases, in that order; junction bases with no gene match: 5. In germline, CDR1 is SGHVS, CDR2 FQNEAQ. There are 14 residues in the CDR3. CDR3 nucleotides: TGTGCCAGCAGCTCCTGGGACAGGCTCAATGAGCAGTTCTTC. Protein sequence: CASSSWDRLNEQFF. Full variable domain (rest looked up from reference TRBV7-8 and TRBJ2-1): GAGVSQSPRYKVAKRGQDVALRCDPISGHVSLFWYQQALGQGPEFLTYFQNEAQLDKSGLPSDRFFAERPEGSVSTLKIQRTQQEDSAVYLCASSSWDRLNEQFFGPGTRLTVL.

The gene calls are TRBV7-9 and TRBJ2-1; TRBD1 aligns across 12 bases. The CDR3 contains 16 residues. The germline V gene has CDR1 SEHNR and CDR2 FQNEAQ (reference sequence). With V trimmed by 0 bases and J by 8 bases, 5 bases remained unmatched. The CDR3 protein is CASSLAPGQGAHEQFF. CDR3 nucleotide sequence: TGTGCCAGCAGCTTAGCCCCGGGACAGGGGGCTCATGAGCAGTTCTTC.

This clone was recorded many times. The CDR3: CASSEAPGIFQETQYF. CDR3 DNA: TGTGCCAGCAGTGAAGCGCCGGGGATTTTCCAAGAGACCCAGTACTTC. The chain uses TRBV6-1 and TRBJ2-5, with D maybe TRBD2 (5 bases). Trimming took 0 bases from V and 1 from J, leaving 12 bases between them. The V gene's germline CDR1 is MNHNS and CDR2 SASEGT. The CDR3 sequence is 16 residues long.

The chain links TRBV27 to TRBJ2-1, with a tentative D call TRBD2 (5 bases). V lost 5 bases and J 4 bases, leaving 12 bases between the germline ends. The CDR3 is 14 residues long. Per germline, CDR1 MNHEY and CDR2 SMNVEV (reference sequence). The CDR3 loop is CASSLVREYNEQFF. CDR3 sequence (DNA): TGTGCCAGCAGTCTAGTCCGGGAATACAATGAGCAGTTCTTC.

The rearrangement uses TRBV6-5 and TRBJ1-1; the D gene is possibly TRBD1 (6 bases). Per germline, CDR1 MNHEY and CDR2 SVGAGI. The CDR3 is 14 amino acids. Trimming removed 6 bases from V and 0 bases from J, with 11 bases in between. The CDR3: CASRRTGLNTEAFF. Written as DNA, the CDR3 is TGTGCCAGCAGACGAACAGGGTTGAACACTGAAGCTTTCTTT.

The V call is TRBV28, the J call TRBJ1-2; weak D call: TRBD1 (6 bases). V lost 2 bases to trimming and J lost 5 bases, with 9 bases between them. This CDR3 contains 13 residues. Looked up from germline, CDR1 is MDHEN and CDR2 is SYDVKM. The CDR3 loop is CASSLQGRYGYTF. CDR3 DNA sequence: TGTGCCAGCAGTTTACAGGGGAGATATGGCTACACCTTC.

V usage is TRBV5-6 and J usage is TRBJ2-1; the D gene could be TRBD1 or TRBD2 (5 bases each). Germline values: CDR1 SGHDT, CDR2 YYEEEE. With 1 base removed from V and 2 bases from J, the gap between germline ends came to 19 bases. The length of the CDR3 is 18 residues. The CDR3 DNA is TGTGCCAGCAGCTTGACAGGAGACTACACAAAGACCTACAATGAGCAGTTCTTC. Encoded protein: CASSLTGDYTKTYNEQFF. Full variable domain (missing parts from reference TRBV5-6 and TRBJ2-1): DAGVTQSPTHLIKTRGQQVTLRCSPKSGHDTVSWYQQALGQGPQFIFQYYEEEERQRGNFPDRFSGHQFPNYSSELNVNALLLGDSALYLCASSLTGDYTKTYNEQFFGPGTRLTVL.

V is TRBV19 and J is TRBJ1-5; 7 bases fit TRBD1. The J segment lost 0 bases and the V segment lost 2 bases, leaving 7 bases of the junction unmatched. Germline CDR1 LNHDA, CDR2 SQIVND (reference sequence). CDR3 size: 17 residues. The CDR3 reads CASSIKGTDLSNQPQHF. In DNA form, the CDR3 reads TGTGCCAGTAGTATAAAAGGGACAGATCTTAGCAATCAGCCCCAGCATTTT.

The chain carries TRBV19 and TRBJ2-2, with D possibly TRBD1 on 6 matching bases. Germline CDR1 and CDR2: LNHDA and SQIVND (reference sequence). The CDR3 runs to 15 residues. V was clipped by 8 bases and J by 1 base, with 14 bases between them. CDR3 in amino acids: CASGGRERNTGELFF. The DNA for the CDR3 is TGTGCCAGTGGGGGCAGGGAGAGGAACACCGGGGAGCTGTTTTTT.

This chain connects TRBV7-2 to TRBJ2-3; 11 positions match TRBD2. Trimming took 1 base from V and 4 from J; bases not matched to a gene: 10. The CDR3 is 18 amino acids. CDR1 is SGHTA, CDR2 FQGNSA, per germline. The CDR3 DNA is TGTGCCAGCAGCTTAGGGGTCTTAGCGGGAGGGCCTGCAGATACGCAGTATTTT. Protein sequence: CASSLGVLAGGPADTQYF.